These T cell receptor beta chains were read from a single sample in a study of Graves' ophthalmopathy and Graves' hyperthyroidism. TCRdb processed the multiplex PCR reads anew with MiXCR; each CDR3 protein has one entry. The profile covers 740,000 or so distinct CDR3 sequences, with roughly 40% appearing a single time and approximately 43% taken by the ten largest. The sample taken for sequencing was peripheral blood. The origin of the receptors is an adult man with Graves' ophthalmopathy. Each CDR3 is given with its conserved first and last residue. Not all rows give a size; the values are once, few, many and, for expanded clones, a class.

v_call	j_call	clone_size	cdr3_aa
TRBV29-1	TRBJ1-1	.	CSVEAGKNTEAFF
TRBV6-5	TRBJ1-1	.	CASSYVRQGGTEAFF
TRBV9	TRBJ1-1	few	CASSGGHRGGYTEAFF
TRBV10-3	TRBJ1-5	.	CAIRATASNQPQHF
TRBV20-1	TRBJ2-2	.	CSARDSRTGGLRTGELFF
TRBV11-2	TRBJ2-7	.	CAGSPRDVIYEQYF
TRBV2	TRBJ1-6	many	CASSRTSSPLHF
TRBV7-8	TRBJ2-6	many	CASSLNRVRGANVLTF
TRBV20-1	TRBJ2-7	.	CSARVASLGEQYF
TRBV10-3	TRBJ1-1	.	CAISDRGQGAPEAFF
TRBV6-6	TRBJ1-6	.	CASSYPAGRPNSPLHF
TRBV19	TRBJ2-7	.	CATGQGAYKQYF
TRBV24-1	TRBJ1-5	.	CASHDRGGQPQHF
TRBV7-9	TRBJ1-1	few	CASRWGTSTEAFF